The clone carrying this T cell receptor (beta chain) appeared a few times. Its specificity is not known. The data belong to a study of T-cell reconstitution after alpha-beta-depleted transplantation in children. It was with unique molecular identifiers that the TCRbeta library was prepared. TCRdb passed the PCR reads through MiXCR, listing each CDR3 protein once. The sample lists 700,000 to 850,000 distinct CDR3 sequences, around 15% occurring once. Trimming removed 1 base at V and 0 bases at J, with 16 bases between. The germline V gene has CDR1 DFQATT and CDR2 SNEGSKA (reference sequence). The CDR3 totals 17 residues. Study results and limitations: Two months or so post-transplant, alpha-beta T cells reportedly derived from several hundred expanded graft clones. When one year had passed after transplant, most T-cell counts and diversity came from newly produced T cells. Day-60 TCRbeta diversity that was high in some patients was derived from surviving recipient T cells and thymic progenitors.

Specimen: PBMCs, mostly from graft donor cells, collected 360 days after TCRalphabeta/CD19-depleted stem cell transplant. The genes are TRBV20-1 and TRBJ2-1; D gene uncertain. The sequence came from a male patient younger than 18 who had a stem cell transplant for acute lymphoblastic leukemia, so the T cells may come from the graft donor. The CDR3 DNA sequence: TGCAGTGCTAGAGGGGTTTCCGGGTTGAGCTCCTACAATGAGCAGTTCTTC. Translation gives CSARGVSGLSSYNEQFF.